This T cell receptor (beta chain) was recorded in a study of OX40 agonist ivuxolimab in advanced cancers. Patients had blood sampled at baseline and again on cycle 4 day 1 and cycle 7 day 1. Assay used: immunoSEQ multiplex PCR; TCRdb lists only in-frame clones, some missing. This sample carries 45,000 to 50,000 clones, 80% to 85% of them seen once, and the ten largest clones take more than 5.5%. Trimming took off 4 bases at V and 8 bases at J, with 15 bases between the two ends. The germline V gene has CDR1 LNHDA and CDR2 SQIVND (reference sequence). The CDR3 is made up of 14 amino acids. A remark on this clone: Its target is unknown.

General study findings and limits: Among the least clonally expanded were partial responders at 0.1-3.0 mg/kg.

J is TRBJ2-1 and V is TRBV19, with D perhaps TRBD1 (6 bases). This TCR came from an adult with an advanced solid tumor such as melanoma, head and neck, liver or kidney cancer. The sample here was CD4+ or CD8+ T cells sorted from blood, taken in a trial of the OX40 agonist ivuxolimab. The CDR3 sequence: CASSTAGVPHEQFF. In DNA, the CDR3 is TGTGCCAGTAGTACCGCAGGGGTTCCTCATGAGCAGTTCTTC.